Included here is one T cell receptor beta chain sequence, with context. As yet, its antigen is unknown. Using immunoSEQ multiplex PCR, the repertoire was profiled, and TCRdb retains in-frame clones only, with some absent. The table has about 55,000 clones, about 88% seen once. This entry belongs to a study of OX40 agonist ivuxolimab in advanced cancers. Study-level findings and limits: Certain nonresponders additionally had low normalized T-cell clonal expansion.

CDR3 length equals 12 residues. V was clipped by 2 bases and J by 9 bases, with 8 bases between them. Germline V gene sequence: CDR1 MDHEN, CDR2 SYDVKM. The sample here was CD4+ or CD8+ T cells sorted from blood, taken in a trial of the OX40 agonist ivuxolimab. This TCR was recovered from an adult with an advanced solid tumor such as melanoma, head and neck, liver or kidney cancer. J is TRBJ2-1 and V is TRBV28; a weak D match, TRBD1 (5 bases). This CDR3 reads CASSLRQGEQFF. The CDR3 bases are TGTGCCAGCAGTTTAAGGCAGGGTGAGCAGTTCTTC.